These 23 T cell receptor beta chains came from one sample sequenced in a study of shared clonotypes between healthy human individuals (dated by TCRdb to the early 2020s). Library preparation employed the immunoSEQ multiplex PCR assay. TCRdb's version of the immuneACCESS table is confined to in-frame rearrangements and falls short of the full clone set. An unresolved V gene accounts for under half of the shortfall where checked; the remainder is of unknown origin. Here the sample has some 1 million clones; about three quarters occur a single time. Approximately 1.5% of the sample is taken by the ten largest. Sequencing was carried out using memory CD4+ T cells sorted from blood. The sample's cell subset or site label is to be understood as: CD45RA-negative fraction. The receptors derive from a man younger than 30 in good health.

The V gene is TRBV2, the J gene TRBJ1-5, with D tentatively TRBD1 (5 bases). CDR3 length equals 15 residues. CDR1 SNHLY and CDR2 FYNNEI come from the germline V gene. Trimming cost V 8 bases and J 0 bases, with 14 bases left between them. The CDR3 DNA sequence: TGTGCCAGCGGGGGAGAGGGATATAGCAATCAGCCCCAGCATTTT. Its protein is CASGGEGYSNQPQHF. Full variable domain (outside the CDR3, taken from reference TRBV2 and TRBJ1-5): EPEVTQTPSHQVTQMGQEVILRCVPISNHLYFYWYRQILGQKVEFLVSFYNNEISEKSEIFDDQFSVERPDGSNFTLKIRSTKLEDSAMYFCASGGEGYSNQPQHFGDGTRLSIL.

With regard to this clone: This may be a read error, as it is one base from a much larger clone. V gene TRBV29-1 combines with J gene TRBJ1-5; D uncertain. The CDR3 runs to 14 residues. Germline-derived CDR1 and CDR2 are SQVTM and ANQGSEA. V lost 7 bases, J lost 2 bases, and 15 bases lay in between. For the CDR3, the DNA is TGCAGCGCTCGTAACGGGCCAGGCAATCAGCCCCAGCATTTT. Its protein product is CSARNGPGNQPQHF.

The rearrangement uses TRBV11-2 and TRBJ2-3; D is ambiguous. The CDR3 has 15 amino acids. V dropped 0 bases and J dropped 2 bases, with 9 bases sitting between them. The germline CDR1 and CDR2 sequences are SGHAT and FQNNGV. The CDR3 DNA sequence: TGTGCCAGCAGCTTAGATTCCGGACCCACAGATACGCAGTATTTT. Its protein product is CASSLDSGPTDTQYF.

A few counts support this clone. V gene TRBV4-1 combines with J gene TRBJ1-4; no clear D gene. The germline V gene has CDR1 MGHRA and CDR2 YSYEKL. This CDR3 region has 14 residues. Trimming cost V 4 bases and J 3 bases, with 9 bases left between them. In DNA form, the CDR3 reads TGCGCCAGCAGCCGATGGGGTTCTAATGAAAAACTGTTTTTT. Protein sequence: CASSRWGSNEKLFF.

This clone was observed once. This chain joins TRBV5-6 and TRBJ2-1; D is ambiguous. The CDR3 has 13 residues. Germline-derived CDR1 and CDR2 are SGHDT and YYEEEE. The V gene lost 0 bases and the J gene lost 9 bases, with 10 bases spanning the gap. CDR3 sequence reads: CASSLVDRGEQFF. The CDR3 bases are TGTGCCAGCAGCTTGGTTGATCGAGGTGAGCAGTTCTTC.

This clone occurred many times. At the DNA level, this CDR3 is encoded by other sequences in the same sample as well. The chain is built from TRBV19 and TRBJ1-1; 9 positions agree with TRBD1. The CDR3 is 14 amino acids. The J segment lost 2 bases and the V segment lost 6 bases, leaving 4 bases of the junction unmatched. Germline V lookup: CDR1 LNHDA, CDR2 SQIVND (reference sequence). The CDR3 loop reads CASSRTGGNTEAFF. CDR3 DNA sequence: TGTGCCAGTAGCCGTACAGGGGGCAACACTGAAGCTTTCTTT.

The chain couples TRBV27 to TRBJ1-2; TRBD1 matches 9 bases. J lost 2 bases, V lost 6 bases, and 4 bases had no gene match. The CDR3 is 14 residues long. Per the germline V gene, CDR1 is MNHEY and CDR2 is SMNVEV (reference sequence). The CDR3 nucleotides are TGTGCCAGCAGCTGGGACAGGGAGAACTATGGCTACACCTTC. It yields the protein CASSWDRENYGYTF.

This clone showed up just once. As DNA, the CDR3 is TGTGCCAGACGGGGGCGGGACGAGCAGTACTTC. Translation: CARRGRDEQYF. V and J are TRBV12-2 and TRBJ2-7. TRBV12-2 is a pseudogene. CDR3 size: 11 residues.

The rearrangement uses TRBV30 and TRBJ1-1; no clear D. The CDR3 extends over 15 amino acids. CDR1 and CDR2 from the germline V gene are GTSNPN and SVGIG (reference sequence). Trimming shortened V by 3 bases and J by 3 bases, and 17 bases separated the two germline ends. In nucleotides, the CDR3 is TGTGCCTGGAGAGTCTCGGGCAGCCACCACACTGAAGCTTTCTTT. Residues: CAWRVSGSHHTEAFF.

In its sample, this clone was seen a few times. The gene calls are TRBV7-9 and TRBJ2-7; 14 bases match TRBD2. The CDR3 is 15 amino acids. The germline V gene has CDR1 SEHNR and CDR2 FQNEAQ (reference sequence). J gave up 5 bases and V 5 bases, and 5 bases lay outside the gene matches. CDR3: CASSLTSGGANEQYF. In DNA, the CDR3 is TGTGCCAGCAGCCTGACTAGCGGGGGGGCCAACGAGCAGTACTTC.

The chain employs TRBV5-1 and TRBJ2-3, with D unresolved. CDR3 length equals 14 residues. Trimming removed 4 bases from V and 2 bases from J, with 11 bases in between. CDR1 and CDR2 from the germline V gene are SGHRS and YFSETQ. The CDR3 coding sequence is TGCGCCAGCAGCCGCGTAAAGGTCACAGATACGCAGTATTTT. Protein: CASSRVKVTDTQYF.

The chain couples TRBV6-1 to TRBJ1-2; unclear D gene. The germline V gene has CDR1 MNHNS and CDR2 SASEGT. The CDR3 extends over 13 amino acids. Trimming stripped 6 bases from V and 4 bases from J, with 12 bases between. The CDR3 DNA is TGTGCCAGCAGCGTAGCTAGACCCTATGGCTACACCTTC. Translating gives CASSVARPYGYTF.

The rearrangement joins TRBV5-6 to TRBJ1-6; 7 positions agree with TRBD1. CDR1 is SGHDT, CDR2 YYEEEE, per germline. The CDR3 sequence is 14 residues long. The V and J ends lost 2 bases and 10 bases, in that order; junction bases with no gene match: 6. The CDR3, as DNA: TGTGCCAGCAGCTTCACAGGGGCCGGCTCACCCCTCCACTTT. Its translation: CASSFTGAGSPLHF. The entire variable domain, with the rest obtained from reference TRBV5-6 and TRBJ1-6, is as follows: DAGVTQSPTHLIKTRGQQVTLRCSPKSGHDTVSWYQQALGQGPQFIFQYYEEEERQRGNFPDRFSGHQFPNYSSELNVNALLLGDSALYLCASSFTGAGSPLHFGNGTRLTVT.

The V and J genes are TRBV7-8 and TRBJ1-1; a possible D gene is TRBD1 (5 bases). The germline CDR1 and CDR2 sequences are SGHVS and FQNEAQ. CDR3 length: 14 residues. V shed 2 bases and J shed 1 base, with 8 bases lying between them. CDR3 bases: TGTGCCAGCAGCTTACAGGGAAAGAACACTGAAGCTTTCTTT. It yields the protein CASSLQGKNTEAFF.

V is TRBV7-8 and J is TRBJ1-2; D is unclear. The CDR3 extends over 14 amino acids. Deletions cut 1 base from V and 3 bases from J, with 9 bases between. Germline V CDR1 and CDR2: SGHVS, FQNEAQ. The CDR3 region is CASSLDWGDYGYTF. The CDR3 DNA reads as TGTGCCAGCAGCTTAGATTGGGGTGACTATGGCTACACCTTC.

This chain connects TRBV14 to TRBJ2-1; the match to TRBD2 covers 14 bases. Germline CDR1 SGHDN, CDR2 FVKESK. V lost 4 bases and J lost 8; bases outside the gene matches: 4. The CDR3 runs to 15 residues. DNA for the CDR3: TGTGCCAGCAGCCCGACTAGCGGGGGGGCGTATGAGCAGTTCTTC. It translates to CASSPTSGGAYEQFF.

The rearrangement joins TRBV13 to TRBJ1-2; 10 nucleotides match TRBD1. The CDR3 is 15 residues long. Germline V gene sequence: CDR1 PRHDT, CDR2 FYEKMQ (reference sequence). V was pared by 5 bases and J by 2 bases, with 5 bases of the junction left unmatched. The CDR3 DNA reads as TGTGCCAGCAGCGCCGACAGGGGGCAGAACTATGGCTACACCTTC. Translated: CASSADRGQNYGYTF.

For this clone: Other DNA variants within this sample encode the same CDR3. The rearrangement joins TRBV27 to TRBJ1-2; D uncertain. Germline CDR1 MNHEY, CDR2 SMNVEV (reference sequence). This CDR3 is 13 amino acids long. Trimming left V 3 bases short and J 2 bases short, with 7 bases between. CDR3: CASSLGGNYGYTF. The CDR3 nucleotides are TGTGCCAGCAGTTTGGGAGGGAACTATGGCTACACCTTC.

DNA of the CDR3: TGCGCCAGCAGCAAGGGACAGGGGTCGGTCACCGGGGAGCTGTTTTTT. This sequence encodes CASSKGQGSVTGELFF. This chain joins TRBV5-1 and TRBJ2-2; the match to TRBD1 covers 10 bases. V lost 4 bases and J lost 4; bases outside the gene matches: 7. This CDR3 region has 16 residues. Germline CDR1 and CDR2: SGHRS and YFSETQ.

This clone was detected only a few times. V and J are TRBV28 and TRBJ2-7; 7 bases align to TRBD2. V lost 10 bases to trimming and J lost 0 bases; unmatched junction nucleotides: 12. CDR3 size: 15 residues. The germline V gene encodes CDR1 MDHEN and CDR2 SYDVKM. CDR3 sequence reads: CAITAGRGLSYEQYF. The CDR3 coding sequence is TGTGCCATAACAGCGGGGCGGGGCCTCTCCTACGAGCAGTACTTC.

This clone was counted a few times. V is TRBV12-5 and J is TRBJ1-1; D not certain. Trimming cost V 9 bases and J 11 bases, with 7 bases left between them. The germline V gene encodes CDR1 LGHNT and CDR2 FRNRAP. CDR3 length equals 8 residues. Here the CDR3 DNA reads TGTGCTAGACCTGGGGCTTTCTTT. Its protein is CARPGAFF. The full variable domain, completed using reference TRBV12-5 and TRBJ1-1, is DARVTQTPRHKVTEMGQEVTMRCQPILGHNTVFWYRQTMMQGLELLAYFRNRAPLDDSGMPKDRFSAEMPDATLATLKIQPSEPRDSAVYFCARPGAFFGQGTRLTVV.

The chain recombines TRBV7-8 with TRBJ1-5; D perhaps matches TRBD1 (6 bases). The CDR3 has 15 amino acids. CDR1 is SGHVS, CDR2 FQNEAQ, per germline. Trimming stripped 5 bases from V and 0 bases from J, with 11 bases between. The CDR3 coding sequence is TGTGCCAGCAGCCCGACAGGTATTAGCAATCAGCCCCAGCATTTT. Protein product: CASSPTGISNQPQHF.

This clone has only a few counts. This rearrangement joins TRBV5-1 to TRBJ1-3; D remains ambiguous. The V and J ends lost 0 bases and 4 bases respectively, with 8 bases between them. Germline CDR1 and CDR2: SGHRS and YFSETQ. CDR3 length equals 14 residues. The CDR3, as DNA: TGCGCCAGCAGCTTGGATTGGTCAGGAAACACCATATATTTT. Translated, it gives CASSLDWSGNTIYF.